The present TCR beta chain was sequenced within a study of T cell responses to AZD1222 COVID-19 vaccine. Study results and caveats: Sampling captured repertoires only after the peak T cell response. Seropositive AZD1222 recipients at baseline numbered only 6 or 7.

J gave up 9 bases and V 1 base, and 5 bases lay outside the gene matches. CDR1 and CDR2 (germline): SEHNR, FQNEAQ (reference sequence). This CDR3 is built from 15 residues. Of note for this clone: Its target is not known.

The protocol was immunoSEQ multiplex PCR, while the TCRdb copy is restricted to in-frame clones and leaves out a portion. The sample includes some 180,000 clones, roughly 92% seen only once; the top ten take over 1%. The sequence was obtained from an adult in good health. This chain joins TRBV7-9 and TRBJ1-6, with 8 bases fitting TRBD1. Sample: peripheral blood, taken on day 0 of AZD1222 vaccination. This CDR3 is CASSLGQGAGSPLHF. The CDR3 nucleotides are TGTGCCAGCAGCTTAGGGCAGGGGGCTGGTTCACCCCTCCACTTT.